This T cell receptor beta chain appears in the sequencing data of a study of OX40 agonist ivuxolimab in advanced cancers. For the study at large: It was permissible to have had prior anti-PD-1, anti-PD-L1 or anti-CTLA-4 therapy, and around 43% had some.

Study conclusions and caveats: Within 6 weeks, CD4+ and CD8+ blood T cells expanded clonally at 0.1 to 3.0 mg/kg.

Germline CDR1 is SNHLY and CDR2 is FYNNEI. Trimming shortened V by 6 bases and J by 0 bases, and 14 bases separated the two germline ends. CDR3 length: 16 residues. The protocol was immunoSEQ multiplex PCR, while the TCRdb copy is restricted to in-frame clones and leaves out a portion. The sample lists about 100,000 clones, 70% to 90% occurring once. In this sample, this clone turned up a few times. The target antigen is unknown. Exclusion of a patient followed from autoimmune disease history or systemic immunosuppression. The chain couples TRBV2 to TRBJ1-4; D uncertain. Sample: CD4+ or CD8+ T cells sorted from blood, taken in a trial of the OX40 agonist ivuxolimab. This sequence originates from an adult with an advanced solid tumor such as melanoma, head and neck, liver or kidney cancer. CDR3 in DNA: TGTGCCAGCAGACCGCGATCCGGGGCAACTAATGAAAAACTGTTTTTT. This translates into CASRPRSGATNEKLFF.